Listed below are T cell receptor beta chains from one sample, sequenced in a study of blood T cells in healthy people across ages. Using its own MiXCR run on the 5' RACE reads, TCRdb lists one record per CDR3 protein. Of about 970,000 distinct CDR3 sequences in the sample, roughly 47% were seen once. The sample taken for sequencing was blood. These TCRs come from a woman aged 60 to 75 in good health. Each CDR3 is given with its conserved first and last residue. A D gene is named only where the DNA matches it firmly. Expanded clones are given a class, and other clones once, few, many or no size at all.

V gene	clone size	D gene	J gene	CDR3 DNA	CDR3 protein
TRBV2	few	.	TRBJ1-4	TGTGCCAGCGTCCGGTCCCTCCCTTTAGAAAAACTGTTTTTT	CASVRSLPLEKLFF
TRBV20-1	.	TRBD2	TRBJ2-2	TGCAGTGCTAGAGCCCTTAGGGGGACTAGCGGGGACACCGGGGAGCTGTTTTTT	CSARALRGTSGDTGELFF
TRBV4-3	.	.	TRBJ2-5	TGCGCCAGCAGCCAAGATTCGGACCCAAGAGAGACCCAGTACTTC	CASSQDSDPRETQYF
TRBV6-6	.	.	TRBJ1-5	TGTGCCAGCAGACTACAGGGACGGGAACAGCCCCAGCATTTT	CASRLQGREQPQHF
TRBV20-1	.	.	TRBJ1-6	TGCAGTGCCGAATACAGGGAGCCTGGCTCACCCCTCCACTTT	CSAEYREPGSPLHF
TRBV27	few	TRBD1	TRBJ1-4	TGTGCCAGCAGTTTATCCCGGACAGGGTTAAAACTGTTTTTT	CASSLSRTGLKLFF
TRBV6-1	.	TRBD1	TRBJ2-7	TGTGCCAGCATTAGGACAGGGTGGTACGAGCAGTACTTC	CASIRTGWYEQYF
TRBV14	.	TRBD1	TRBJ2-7	TGTGCCAGCAGCCAAGGGACCCGACAGGGGATTCCGTACGGGCAGTACTTC	CASSQGTRQGIPYGQYF
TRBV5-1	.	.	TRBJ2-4	TGCGCCAGCAGCCCTGAGTCGCTAAGAACTACGATAGCCAAAAACATTCAGTACTTC	CASSPESLRTTIAKNIQYF
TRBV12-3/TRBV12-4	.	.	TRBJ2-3	TGTGCCAGCAACCCCTTTAGCCCTACAGATACGCAGTATTTT	CASNPFSPTDTQYF
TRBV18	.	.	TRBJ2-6	TGTGCCAGCTCACCACTTTTTCGTGACGGACTCCCAGGCTCGGGGGCCAACGTCCTGACTTTC	CASSPLFRDGLPGSGANVLTF
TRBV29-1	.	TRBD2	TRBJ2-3	TGCAGCGTTGAAGATTTCCTCATACGGGAGGCAAAAGATACGCAGTATTTT	CSVEDFLIREAKDTQYF
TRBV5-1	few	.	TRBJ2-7	TGCGCCAGCAGCTTCAAATTGGGACGTTACGAGCAGTACTTC	CASSFKLGRYEQYF
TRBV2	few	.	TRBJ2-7	TGTGCCAGCAGGCGGGGGCGAGGAGGCGAGCAGTACTTC	CASRRGRGGEQYF